These 9 T cell receptor beta chains originate from one sample sequenced in a study of CD8 T cells in Susac syndrome. Random hexamers primed reverse transcription of about 0.5 to 1 ug RNA. TCRdb independently ran MiXCR on the immunoSEQ multiplex PCR reads; one entry per CDR3 protein. The data contain under 200,000 distinct CDR3 sequences, 90% to 95% of them singletons. Sequencing was done on a sample of CD4+ T cells from PBMCs. All receptors come from a human donor in good health.

The J gene is TRBJ1-2, the V gene TRBV12-3 or TRBV12-4; TRBD1 might be the D (5 bases). The CDR3 runs 12 residues. Deletions cut 7 bases from V and 7 bases from J, with 13 bases between. CDR3 sequence (DNA): TGTGCCAGCACCCTAGGAGGGGCTGGCTACACCTTC. It codes for CASTLGGAGYTF.

The chain has TRBV7-2 and TRBJ1-5; no clear D. The germline V and J ends were trimmed by 2 bases and 6 bases, with 8 bases remaining between them. Germline V gene sequence: CDR1 SGHTA, CDR2 FQGNSA. CDR3 length: 13 amino acids. The CDR3 bases are TGTGCCAGCAGCTTATCTCCGGCTCAGCCCCAGCATTTT. Encoded protein: CASSLSPAQPQHF.

The chain's CDR3 is CSVEVRRTGELFF. CDR3 coding DNA: TGCAGCGTTGAAGTACGGCGGACCGGGGAGCTGTTTTTT. This chain uses TRBV29-1 with TRBJ2-2; the D is unclear. With 1 base removed from V and 5 bases from J, the gap between germline ends came to 8 bases. Germline CDR1 reads SQVTM; CDR2 reads ANQGSEA. CDR3 length equals 13 residues.

The chain employs TRBV5-4 and TRBJ2-1, with D possibly being TRBD1 (6 bases). Germline V lookup: CDR1 SGHNT, CDR2 YYREEE (reference sequence). CDR3 length: 15 residues. Trimming cost V 7 bases and J 4 bases, with 18 bases left between them. The CDR3 loop is CASSLARGEYNEQFF. The CDR3 DNA follows: TGTGCCAGCTCCCTGGCCAGGGGCGAGTACAATGAGCAGTTCTTC.

This clonotype was detected only a few times. The chain employs TRBV7-9 and TRBJ2-2; D is perhaps TRBD1 or TRBD2 (5 bases each). The CDR3 is 15 amino acids. V was clipped by 0 bases and J by 0 bases, with 5 bases between them. The germline V gene encodes CDR1 SEHNR and CDR2 FQNEAQ (reference sequence). The CDR3 spells CASSLAGANTGELFF. The DNA of the CDR3 is TGTGCCAGCAGCTTAGCGGGGGCGAACACCGGGGAGCTGTTTTTT.

DNA for the CDR3: TGTGCCAGCAGTTCGCCGCTCGAGCAGTACTTC. It specifies CASSSPLEQYF. This chain links TRBV7-9 with TRBJ2-7; D not certain. The CDR3 sequence is 11 residues long. Germline CDR1 and CDR2: SEHNR and FQNEAQ (reference sequence). Trimming took off 6 bases at V and 6 bases at J, with 9 bases between the two ends.

The gene calls are TRBV6-5 and TRBJ2-3; perhaps TRBD2 as D (6 bases). Germline lookup yields CDR1 MNHEY and CDR2 SVGAGI. Trimming took off 5 bases at V and 6 bases at J, with 12 bases between the two ends. The CDR3 has 13 amino acids. In DNA form, the CDR3 reads TGTGCCAGCAGTGGGGGGAGAGGGGATACGCAGTATTTT. As protein: CASSGGRGDTQYF.

This clonotype was recorded a few times. This chain uses TRBV5-4 with TRBJ2-1, with a weak D call TRBD2 (5 bases). Germline assignment: CDR1 SGHNT and CDR2 YYREEE (reference sequence). The V gene lost 4 bases and the J gene lost 9 bases, with 11 bases spanning the gap. This CDR3 region has 12 residues. Here the CDR3 reads CASSLGGGEQFF. The CDR3 DNA sequence: TGTGCCAGCAGCCTAGGAGGAGGTGAGCAGTTCTTC.

This clonotype was seen a single time. The V and J genes are TRBV5-1 and TRBJ2-1; D ambiguous. The CDR3 contains 13 residues. Germline CDR1 SGHRS, CDR2 YFSETQ. Trimming removed 7 bases from V and 2 bases from J, with 10 bases in between. The CDR3 region has the DNA TGCGCCAGCCAAGGACCGGCCTACAATGAGCAGTTCTTC. Translated, it gives CASQGPAYNEQFF.